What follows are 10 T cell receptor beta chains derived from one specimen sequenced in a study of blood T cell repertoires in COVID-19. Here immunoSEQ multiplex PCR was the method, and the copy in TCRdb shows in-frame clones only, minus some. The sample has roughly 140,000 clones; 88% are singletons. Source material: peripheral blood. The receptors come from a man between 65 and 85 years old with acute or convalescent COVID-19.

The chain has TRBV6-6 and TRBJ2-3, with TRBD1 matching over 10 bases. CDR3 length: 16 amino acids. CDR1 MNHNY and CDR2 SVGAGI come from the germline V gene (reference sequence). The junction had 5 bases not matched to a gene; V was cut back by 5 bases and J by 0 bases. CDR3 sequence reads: CASSPGTGASTDTQYF. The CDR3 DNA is TGTGCCAGCAGTCCTGGGACAGGGGCGAGCACAGATACGCAGTATTTT.

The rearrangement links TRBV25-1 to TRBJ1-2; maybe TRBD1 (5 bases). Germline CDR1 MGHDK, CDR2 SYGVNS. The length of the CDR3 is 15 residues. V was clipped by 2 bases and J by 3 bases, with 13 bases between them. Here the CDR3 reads CASSELGGLHYGYTF. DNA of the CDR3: TGTGCCAGCAGTGAACTCGGGGGTCTCCACTATGGCTACACCTTC.

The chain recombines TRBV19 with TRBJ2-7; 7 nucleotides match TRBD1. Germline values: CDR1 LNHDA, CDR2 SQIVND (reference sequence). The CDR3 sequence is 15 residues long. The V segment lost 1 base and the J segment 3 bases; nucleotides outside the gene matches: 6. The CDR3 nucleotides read TGTGCCAGTAGTATAGGAGACAGGGCCATCTACGAGCAGTACTTC. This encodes CASSIGDRAIYEQYF.

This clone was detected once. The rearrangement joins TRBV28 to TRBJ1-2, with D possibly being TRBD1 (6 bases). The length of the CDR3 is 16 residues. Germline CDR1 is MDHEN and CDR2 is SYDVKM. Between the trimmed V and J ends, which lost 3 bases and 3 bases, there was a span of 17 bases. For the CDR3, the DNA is TGTGCCAGCAGTTTTAGGTTTAACAGGGAAGACTATGGCTACACCTTC. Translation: CASSFRFNREDYGYTF.

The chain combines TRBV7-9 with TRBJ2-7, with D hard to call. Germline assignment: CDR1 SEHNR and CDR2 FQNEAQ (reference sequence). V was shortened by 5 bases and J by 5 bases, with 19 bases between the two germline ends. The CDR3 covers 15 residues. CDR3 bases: TGTGCCAGCAGCCTGGCGAAGACTCAAACGGACGAGCAGTACTTC. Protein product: CASSLAKTQTDEQYF.

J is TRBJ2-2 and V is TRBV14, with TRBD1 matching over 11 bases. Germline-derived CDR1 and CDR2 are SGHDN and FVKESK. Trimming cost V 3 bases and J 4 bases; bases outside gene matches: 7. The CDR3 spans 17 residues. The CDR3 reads CASSHRRDRGGTGELFF. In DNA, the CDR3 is TGTGCCAGCAGCCATCGCCGGGACAGGGGGGGCACCGGGGAGCTGTTTTTT.

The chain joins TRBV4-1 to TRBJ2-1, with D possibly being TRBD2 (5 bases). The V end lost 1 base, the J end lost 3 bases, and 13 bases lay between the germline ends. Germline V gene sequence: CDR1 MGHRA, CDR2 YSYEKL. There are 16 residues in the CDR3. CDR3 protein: CASSQGLTTNYNEQFF. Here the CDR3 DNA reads TGCGCCAGCAGCCAAGGGCTGACTACTAACTACAATGAGCAGTTCTTC.

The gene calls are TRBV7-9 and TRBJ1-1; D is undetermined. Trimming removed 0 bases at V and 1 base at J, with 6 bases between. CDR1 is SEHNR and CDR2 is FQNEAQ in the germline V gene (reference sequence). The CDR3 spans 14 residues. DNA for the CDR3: TGTGCCAGCAGCTTAGCGCTAGCGAACACTGAAGCTTTCTTT. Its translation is CASSLALANTEAFF.

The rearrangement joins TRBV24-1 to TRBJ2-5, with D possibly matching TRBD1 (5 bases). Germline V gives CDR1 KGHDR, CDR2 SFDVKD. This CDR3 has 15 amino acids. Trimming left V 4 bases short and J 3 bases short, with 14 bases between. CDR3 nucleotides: TGTGCCACCAGTGACCCTCGACAGTCTGAAGAGACCCAGTACTTC. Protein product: CATSDPRQSEETQYF.

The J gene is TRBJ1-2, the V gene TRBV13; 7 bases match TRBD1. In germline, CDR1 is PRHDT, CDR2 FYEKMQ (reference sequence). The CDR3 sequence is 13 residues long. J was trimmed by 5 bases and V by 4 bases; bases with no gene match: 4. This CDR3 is CASSSRGKYGYTF. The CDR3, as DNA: TGTGCCAGCAGCTCCAGGGGGAAATATGGCTACACCTTC.